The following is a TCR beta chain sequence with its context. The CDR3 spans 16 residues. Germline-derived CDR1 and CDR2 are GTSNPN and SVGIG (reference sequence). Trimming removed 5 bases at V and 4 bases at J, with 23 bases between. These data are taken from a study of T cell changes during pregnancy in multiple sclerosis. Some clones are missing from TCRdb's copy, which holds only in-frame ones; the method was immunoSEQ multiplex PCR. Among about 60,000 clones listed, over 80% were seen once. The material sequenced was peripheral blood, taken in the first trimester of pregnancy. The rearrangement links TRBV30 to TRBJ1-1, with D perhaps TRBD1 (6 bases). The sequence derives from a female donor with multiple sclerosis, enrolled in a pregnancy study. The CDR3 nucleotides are TGTGCCTGGTCCCTAAGGACCGCTACCAGGGGCACTGAAGCTTTCTTT. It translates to CAWSLRTATRGTEAFF. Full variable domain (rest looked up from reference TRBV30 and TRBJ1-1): SQTIHQWPATLVQPVGSPLSLECTVEGTSNPNLYWYRQAAGRGLQLLFYSVGIGQISSEVPQNLSASRPQDRQFILSSKKLLLSDSGFYLCAWSLRTATRGTEAFFGQGTRLTVV.